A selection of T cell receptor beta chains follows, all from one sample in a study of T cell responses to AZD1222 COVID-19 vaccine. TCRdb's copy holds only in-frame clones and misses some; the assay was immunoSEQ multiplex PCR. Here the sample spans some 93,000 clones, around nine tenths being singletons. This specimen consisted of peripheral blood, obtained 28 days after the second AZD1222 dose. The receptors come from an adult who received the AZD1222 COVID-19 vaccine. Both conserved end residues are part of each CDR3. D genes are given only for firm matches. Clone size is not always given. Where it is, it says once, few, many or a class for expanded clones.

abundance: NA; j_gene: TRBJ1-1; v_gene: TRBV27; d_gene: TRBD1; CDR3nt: TGTGCCAGCAGTCCTTGGGACAGGGGGGCTGAAGCTTTCTTT; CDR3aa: CASSPWDRGAEAFF
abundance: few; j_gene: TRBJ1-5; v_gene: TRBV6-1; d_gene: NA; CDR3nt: TGTGCCAGCAGTGACAGGGGATTTCAGCCCCAGCATTTT; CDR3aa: CASSDRGFQPQHF
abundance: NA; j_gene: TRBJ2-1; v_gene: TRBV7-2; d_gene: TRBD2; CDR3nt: TGTGCCAGCAGCTTAGGGACTAGCGAGATTGAGCAGTTCTTC; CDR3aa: CASSLGTSEIEQFF
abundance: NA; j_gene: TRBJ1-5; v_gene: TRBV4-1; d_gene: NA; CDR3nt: TGCGCCAGCAGCAGCTTCGAAATACAGGGATATAGCAATCAGCCCCAGCATTTT; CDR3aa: CASSSFEIQGYSNQPQHF
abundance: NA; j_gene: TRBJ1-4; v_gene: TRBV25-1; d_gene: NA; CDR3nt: TGTGCCAGCAGACTGATGATCACGGCAACTAATGAAAAACTGTTTTTT; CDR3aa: CASRLMITATNEKLFF
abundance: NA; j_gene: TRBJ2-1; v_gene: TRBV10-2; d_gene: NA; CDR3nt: TGCGCCAGCAGTGAACCGGGAGCAGACAATGAGCAGTTCTTC; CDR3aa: CASSEPGADNEQFF
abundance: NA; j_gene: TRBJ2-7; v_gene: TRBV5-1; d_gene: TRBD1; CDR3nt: TGCGCCAGCAGCTTTCGACAGGGCTACGAGCAGTACTTC; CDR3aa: CASSFRQGYEQYF
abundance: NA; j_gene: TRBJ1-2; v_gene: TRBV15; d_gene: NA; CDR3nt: TGTGCCACCCAAAGTTCTAACTATGGCTACACCTTC; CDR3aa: CATQSSNYGYTF
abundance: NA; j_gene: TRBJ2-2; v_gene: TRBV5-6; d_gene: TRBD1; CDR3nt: TGTGCCAGCAGCCCCGGGACAGGTCGTAGCACCGGGGAGCTGTTTTTT; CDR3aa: CASSPGTGRSTGELFF
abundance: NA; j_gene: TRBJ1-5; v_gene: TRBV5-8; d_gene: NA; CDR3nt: TGTGCCAGCAGCTTGCTTGGTTCGGGAGGTAGCAATCAGCCCCAGCATTTT; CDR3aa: CASSLLGSGGSNQPQHF
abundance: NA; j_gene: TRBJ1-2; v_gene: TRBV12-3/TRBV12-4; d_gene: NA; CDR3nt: TGTGCCATCCTCACCGGGGCTTATGGCTACACCTTC; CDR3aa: CAILTGAYGYTF
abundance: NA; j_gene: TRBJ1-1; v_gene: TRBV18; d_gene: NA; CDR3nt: TGTGCCAGCTCACCACGGGGCGGGGAGAACACTGAAGCTTTCTTT; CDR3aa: CASSPRGGENTEAFF
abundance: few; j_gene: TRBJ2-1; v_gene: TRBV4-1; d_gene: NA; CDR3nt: TGCGCCAGCAGCCGGGACAACTACAATGAGCAGTTCTTC; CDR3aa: CASSRDNYNEQFF